This T cell receptor beta chain was retrieved from a study of blood T cell repertoires in COVID-19. The CDR3 has 15 residues. The V end lost 0 bases, the J end lost 2 bases, and 10 bases lay between the germline ends. Germline lookup yields CDR1 MNHNY and CDR2 SVGAGI (reference sequence). The data were produced by immunoSEQ multiplex PCR, yet TCRdb's version contains in-frame clones alone and is incomplete. The sample consists of some 250,000 clones, roughly 82% of them appearing once. The sample consisted of peripheral blood. The receptor comes from an elderly man with acute or convalescent COVID-19. This chain connects TRBV6-6 to TRBJ1-2, with D perhaps TRBD1 (5 bases). CDR3 amino acids: CASSYSLGQNYGYTF. The DNA for the CDR3 is TGTGCCAGCAGTTACTCGTTGGGGCAGAACTATGGCTACACCTTC.